This record covers a single T cell receptor beta chain. Its antigen remains unidentified. Sequenced by immunoSEQ multiplex PCR; TCRdb stores in-frame clones only, minus some. The sample lists about 150,000 clones, approximately 88% occurring once. The CDR3 is 15 residues long. V shed 4 bases and J shed 7 bases, with 15 bases lying between them. Germline V gene data show CDR1 as SGDLS and CDR2 as YYNGEE. The sample comes from a study of T cell responses to AZD1222 COVID-19 vaccine. Study-level findings and limits: Females outnumbered males among donors, who were mostly white British; clonal diversity was possibly underestimated. CD4 TCRs covered the whole spike, strongest at regions 160-218 and 743-854.

The origin of this receptor is an adult in good health. This chain connects TRBV9 to TRBJ1-6; maybe TRBD1 (6 bases). This material consisted of peripheral blood, taken on day 0 of AZD1222 vaccination. The CDR3 loop is CASSPPDRSNSPLHF. In DNA, the CDR3 is TGTGCCAGCAGCCCTCCAGACAGGTCCAATTCACCCCTCCACTTT.